A single T cell receptor (beta chain) is shown here with its context. No antigen is known for it. This CDR3 has 18 amino acids. CDR1 is SGHTA, CDR2 FQGNSA, per germline. V trimming: 6 bases; J trimming: 3 bases; junction bases outside the gene matches: 15. The authors ran the immunoSEQ assay, v3.0, at survey level. For each individual sample, sequencing targeted 40,000-50,000 T-cell genomes. Libraries were prepared by immunoSEQ multiplex PCR; TCRdb keeps only in-frame clonotypes and omits some of them. The sample includes tens of thousands of clones, roughly 82% of them seen just once. Every single participant having HIV got treatment inside the United States. This sample was included in a study of long-term antiretroviral therapy in people with HIV. Whole-study findings and limits: HIV repertoires covered narrower CDR3 length ranges than controls did. The ART regimens used between about 2004 and 2017 may be less effective than current ones.

The specimen comprised unsorted PBMCs, sampled 3 years after starting antiretroviral therapy. The receptor was isolated from a man aged 50 to 59 with HIV. This chain links TRBV7-2 with TRBJ2-2; 8 bases align to TRBD1. The CDR3 sequence is CASRKQGGSVSDTGELFF. The CDR3 region has the DNA TGTGCCAGCAGAAAACAGGGGGGCAGCGTGTCGGACACCGGGGAGCTGTTTTTT.